A single sample is the source of the 11 T cell receptor beta chains below, sequenced in a study of blood T cell repertoires in COVID-19. Profiled with immunoSEQ multiplex PCR; TCRdb holds only in-frame clones, not every one. The table shows approximately 150,000 clones, with more than 75% occurring only once. Sequences were obtained from peripheral blood. Every receptor here comes from a woman aged 45-65 years with active or convalescent COVID-19.

The chain carries TRBV9 and TRBJ1-3; D remains unclear. This CDR3 region has 16 residues. V lost 5 bases and J 0 bases, leaving 15 bases between the germline ends. CDR1 and CDR2 (germline): SGDLS, YYNGEE. DNA of the CDR3: TGTGCCAGCAGGGTCAATTCAGTTGGCTCTGGAAACACCATATATTTT. It translates to CASRVNSVGSGNTIYF.

The chain is built from TRBV4-3 and TRBJ1-4; D might be TRBD1 (5 bases). This CDR3 spans 16 amino acids. Germline-derived CDR1 and CDR2 are LGHNA and YSLEER. Between the trimmed V and J ends, which lost 0 bases and 2 bases, there was a span of 10 bases. CDR3 bases: TGCGCCAGCAGCCAAGATCGGCCAGGGACTAATGAAAAACTGTTTTTT. This encodes CASSQDRPGTNEKLFF.

About this clone itself: Other DNA sequences in this sample translate to the same CDR3. The chain uses TRBV11-2 and TRBJ2-7; D may be TRBD2 (5 bases). Germline loops: CDR1 SGHAT, CDR2 FQNNGV. The CDR3 runs 12 residues. V lost 1 base to trimming and J lost 6 bases, with 7 bases between them. The CDR3 DNA reads as TGTGCCAGCAGCTTAGGGGGAGTCGAGCAGTACTTC. Translated, it gives CASSLGGVEQYF.

The chain links TRBV30 to TRBJ1-2; 8 nucleotides line up with TRBD1. The V gene's germline CDR1 is GTSNPN and CDR2 SVGIG (reference sequence). Trimming removed 7 bases from V and 5 bases from J; junction bases left unmatched: 12. This CDR3 is 14 amino acids long. CDR3 residues: CASSPSDREYGYTF. The CDR3 DNA reads as TGTGCCTCCTCACCCTCGGACAGGGAGTATGGCTACACCTTC.

The CDR3 is CASSPAGAGTKETQYF. The CDR3 nucleotides read TGTGCCAGCTCACCGGCGGGGGCGGGGACTAAAGAGACCCAGTACTTC. The chain combines TRBV18 with TRBJ2-5, with D possibly being TRBD2 (7 bases). Trimming shortened V by 3 bases and J by 3 bases, and 17 bases separated the two germline ends. The CDR3 spans 16 residues. Germline loops: CDR1 KGHSH, CDR2 LQKENI.

This clone was detected only a few times. This rearrangement joins TRBV27 to TRBJ2-7; TRBD1 matches at 7 bases. This CDR3 has 15 residues. Unmatched junction bases numbered 8, after V lost 3 bases and J lost 3 bases. In germline, CDR1 is MNHEY, CDR2 SMNVEV (reference sequence). This chain's CDR3 is CASSFRQGRNYEQYF. CDR3 DNA: TGTGCCAGCAGTTTTCGACAGGGTAGGAACTACGAGCAGTACTTC.

The count of this clone is one. J is TRBJ1-1 and V is TRBV24-1; tentative D call: TRBD1 (6 bases). Germline V CDR1 and CDR2: KGHDR, SFDVKD. V was cut by 3 bases and J by 6 bases, with 13 bases left in between. This CDR3 has 14 amino acids. The CDR3 spells CATSDTNGQPEAFF. In nucleotides, the CDR3 is TGTGCCACCAGTGATACTAACGGACAGCCTGAAGCTTTCTTT.

The chain combines TRBV6-2 or TRBV6-3 with TRBJ2-7; 9 bases are a match to TRBD1. The CDR3 is 15 residues long. With 2 bases clipped from V and 1 base from J, the junction kept 3 bases outside the gene matches. Looked up from germline, CDR1 is MNHEY and CDR2 is SVGEGT. CDR3 in DNA: TGTGCCAGCAGTTACGGACAGGGGAGGTCCTACGAGCAGTACTTC. Its translation is CASSYGQGRSYEQYF.

The chain has TRBV19 and TRBJ2-2; D gene unclear. V lost 0 bases and J lost 7, with 9 bases in between. This CDR3 has 14 residues. Germline V CDR1 and CDR2: LNHDA, SQIVND (reference sequence). The CDR3 is CASSIDLQNGELFF. CDR3 in DNA: TGTGCCAGTAGTATAGATCTACAGAACGGGGAGCTGTTTTTT.

This clone was recorded a few times. The J gene is TRBJ1-3, the V gene TRBV7-2, with TRBD1 matching 7 bases. The germline gives CDR1 SGHTA, CDR2 FQGNSA. The CDR3 consists of 16 residues. Losses at the gene ends were 5 bases for V and 2 bases for J; bases not matched to a gene: 9. The CDR3 is CASSQRQGRTGNTIYF. DNA of the CDR3: TGTGCCAGCAGCCAAAGACAGGGTAGAACTGGAAACACCATATATTTT.

The chain couples TRBV10-3 to TRBJ2-1; 11 bases map to TRBD2. This CDR3 contains 17 residues. After removal of 3 bases from V and 2 bases from J, the junction contained 6 bases not matched to a gene. Germline V gene data show CDR1 as ENHRY and CDR2 as SYGVKD. The CDR3 coding sequence is TGTGCCATCAGTGAAGGGCTAGCGGGGGGCACCTACAATGAGCAGTTCTTC. This sequence encodes CAISEGLAGGTYNEQFF.